Detailed here is one T cell receptor (beta chain). Antigen unknown. V dropped 8 bases and J dropped 2; count of bases not matched to a gene: 4. Looked up from germline, CDR1 is SGHNT and CDR2 is YENEEA. This CDR3 has 14 residues. Data came from immunoSEQ multiplex PCR; TCRdb stores just in-frame clones and leaves some out. The sample has 90,000 to 150,000 clones; about 88% are singletons. The data were obtained in a study of T cell responses to AZD1222 COVID-19 vaccine. Findings of the study overall: Donors were chiefly white British, with a greater number of females, and clonal diversity was perhaps underestimated.

The chain carries TRBV11-3 and TRBJ2-2; 8 bases line up with TRBD2. Sequencing was performed on peripheral blood, taken 28 days after the second AZD1222 dose. This TCR was sampled from an adult who received the AZD1222 COVID-19 vaccine. The CDR3: CASQRGPNTGELFF. CDR3 bases: TGTGCCAGCCAGCGGGGGCCTAACACCGGGGAGCTGTTTTTT.